This T cell receptor (beta chain) was observed in a study of beta chain features in type 1 diabetes. Expressed TCRB transcripts were sequenced after all isolated RNA was converted to cDNA. The protocol was immunoSEQ multiplex PCR, while the TCRdb copy is restricted to in-frame clones and leaves out a portion. Among about 290,000 clones, under 8.5% were seen once, and the ten largest hold under 1.3%. Notes on this clone: This sample also contains other DNA sequences that code for the same CDR3.

V lost 1 base and J lost 5, with 14 bases in between. Germline-derived CDR1 and CDR2 are SEHNR and FQNEAQ (reference sequence). The CDR3 extends over 15 amino acids. The V call is TRBV7-9, the J call TRBJ2-5; possibly TRBD2 for D (6 bases). This clonotype originated in a woman younger than 30 in good health. The sample comprised central memory CD4+ T cells from blood. The CDR3 DNA reads TGTGCCAGCAGCTTAGTCACGGCCGGAGGGGAGACCCAGTACTTC. Amino acid sequence: CASSLVTAGGETQYF. Drawing the rest from reference TRBV7-9 and TRBJ2-5, the complete variable domain is DTGVSQNPRHKITKRGQNVTFRCDPISEHNRLYWYRQTLGQGPEFLTYFQNEAQLEKSRLLSDRFSAERPKGSFSTLEIQRTEQGDSAMYLCASSLVTAGGETQYFGPGTRLLVL.